This passage covers 27 T cell receptor beta chains from one sample sequenced in a study of T cell responses to AZD1222 COVID-19 vaccine. The data were produced by immunoSEQ multiplex PCR, yet TCRdb's version contains in-frame clones alone and is incomplete. The table lists 170,000 or so clones, around nine tenths of them singletons. This material consisted of peripheral blood, taken 28 days after the second AZD1222 dose. The receptor set was obtained from an adult who received the AZD1222 COVID-19 vaccine.

This CDR3 is CASSLNRGLDEKLFF. In DNA, the CDR3 is TGTGCCAGCAGCCTCAACAGGGGGCTAGATGAAAAACTGTTTTTT. The chain links TRBV2 to TRBJ1-4, with 9 bases aligning to TRBD1. Per the germline V gene, CDR1 is SNHLY and CDR2 is FYNNEI. The CDR3 contains 15 residues. V trimming: 6 bases; J trimming: 6 bases; junction bases outside the gene matches: 8.

This clone was detected a few times. V gene TRBV7-7 combines with J gene TRBJ2-2; 7 bases line up with TRBD1. In germline, CDR1 is SSHAT, CDR2 FNYEAQ (reference sequence). This CDR3 has 15 amino acids. The V gene end was trimmed by 1 base and the J gene end by 4 bases; junction bases not matched to a gene: 3. CDR3 residues: CASSLGQGATGELFF. CDR3 bases: TGTGCCAGCAGCTTAGGACAGGGTGCCACCGGGGAGCTGTTTTTT.

The chain uses TRBV7-3 and TRBJ1-1; no reliable D call. The CDR3 extends over 14 amino acids. Trimming left V 5 bases short and J 1 base short, with 11 bases between. Germline V gene lookup returns CDR1 SGHTA and CDR2 FQGTGA. CDR3 in amino acids: CASSLTRANTEAFF. Here the CDR3 DNA reads TGTGCCAGCAGCCTGACGAGGGCGAACACTGAAGCTTTCTTT.

J is TRBJ2-5 and V is TRBV5-4, with D possibly TRBD2 on 7 matching bases. Germline loops: CDR1 SGHNT, CDR2 YYREEE (reference sequence). V was shortened by 0 bases and J by 5 bases, with 17 bases between the two germline ends. This CDR3 is 16 amino acids long. Here the CDR3 DNA reads TGTGCCAGCAGCTTGGCCGTGGGGGGGGGCACTGAGACCCAGTACTTC. Translated: CASSLAVGGGTETQYF.

The genes are TRBV7-3 and TRBJ2-1, with 7 bases that match TRBD1. This CDR3 spans 15 amino acids. CDR1 SGHTA and CDR2 FQGTGA come from the germline V gene. Trimming took 5 bases from V and 3 from J; bases not matched to a gene: 7. The CDR3 nucleotides read TGTGCCAGCAGCCCCCTAAGGGGGCTCTACAATGAGCAGTTCTTC. Translated: CASSPLRGLYNEQFF.

The chain links TRBV5-1 to TRBJ2-2; 9 nucleotides align to TRBD1. The V and J ends lost 4 bases and 3 bases, in that order; junction bases with no gene match: 4. The CDR3 totals 15 residues. CDR1 is SGHRS, CDR2 YFSETQ, per germline. CDR3 nucleotides: TGCGCCAGCAGCGCCCGGACAGGGGACACCGGGGAGCTGTTTTTT. This translates into CASSARTGDTGELFF.

The DNA for the CDR3 is TGTGCCAGCAGCGTCCCAGCGGGGGGCACAGATACGCAGTATTTT. It codes for CASSVPAGGTDTQYF. V and J are TRBV9 and TRBJ2-3; 8 bases line up with TRBD2. Germline CDR1 is SGDLS and CDR2 is YYNGEE. This CDR3 has 15 amino acids. Trimming cost V 2 bases and J 1 base; bases outside gene matches: 3.

The V call is TRBV9, the J call TRBJ2-7, with D possibly TRBD2 on 5 matching bases. Trimming removed 1 base from V and 4 bases from J, with 9 bases in between. The length of the CDR3 is 13 residues. Per germline, CDR1 SGDLS and CDR2 YYNGEE. In DNA, the CDR3 is TGTGCCAGCAGCGTAACTAGTGGGTACGAGCAGTACTTC. This translates into CASSVTSGYEQYF.

J is TRBJ2-7 and V is TRBV5-1, with 12 bases that match TRBD2. V was pared by 1 base and J by 4 bases, with 6 bases of the junction left unmatched. This CDR3 spans 16 amino acids. The V gene's germline CDR1 is SGHRS and CDR2 YFSETQ. The CDR3 spells CASSLSLAGGMYEQYF. CDR3 DNA: TGCGCCAGCAGCTTGTCGCTAGCGGGGGGGATGTACGAGCAGTACTTC.

The J gene is TRBJ1-4, the V gene TRBV4-3; 8 bases fit TRBD1. There are 16 residues in the CDR3. Trimming took 1 base from V and 8 from J; bases not matched to a gene: 9. Germline assignment: CDR1 LGHNA and CDR2 YSLEER. The chain's CDR3 is CASSQVLQQGGEKLFF. The DNA for the CDR3 is TGCGCCAGCAGCCAAGTGCTCCAACAGGGGGGAGAAAAACTGTTTTTT.

The chain couples TRBV5-5 to TRBJ1-1; D unclear. CDR3 length: 13 amino acids. The V gene lost 2 bases and the J gene lost 8 bases, with 13 bases spanning the gap. Germline lookup yields CDR1 SGHKS and CDR2 YYEKEE (reference sequence). The CDR3 region has the DNA TGTGCCAGCAGCTTCACGGTCTCGGGGGAAGCTTTCTTT. Protein sequence: CASSFTVSGEAFF.

J is TRBJ1-1 and V is TRBV27; 8 bases map to TRBD1. Per germline, CDR1 MNHEY and CDR2 SMNVEV (reference sequence). The CDR3 has 15 amino acids. The V and J ends lost 1 base and 5 bases, in that order; junction bases with no gene match: 6. CDR3 DNA sequence: TGTGCCAGCAGTTTATATCAGGGGGCAAATACTGAAGCTTTCTTT. The encoded protein is CASSLYQGANTEAFF.

In this sample, this clone turned up once. The chain is built from TRBV28 and TRBJ2-1; TRBD2 aligns across 13 bases. The V gene's germline CDR1 is MDHEN and CDR2 SYDVKM. The V and J ends lost 2 bases and 2 bases, in that order; junction bases with no gene match: 0. CDR3 size: 16 residues. CDR3: CASSLTSGGAYNEQFF. CDR3 DNA sequence: TGTGCCAGCAGTTTAACTAGCGGGGGGGCCTACAATGAGCAGTTCTTC. Based on the CDR3 plus reference TRBV28 and TRBJ2-1, the full variable domain is DVKVTQSSRYLVKRTGEKVFLECVQDMDHENMFWYRQDPGLGLRLIYFSYDVKMKEKGDIPEGYSVSREKKERFSLILESASTNQTSMYLCASSLTSGGAYNEQFFGPGTRLTVL.

The chain has TRBV5-1 and TRBJ2-1, with D possibly called TRBD1 or TRBD2 (5 bases each). The germline CDR1 and CDR2 sequences are SGHRS and YFSETQ. The V end lost 4 bases, the J end lost 0 bases, and 14 bases lay between the germline ends. The CDR3 consists of 16 residues. The CDR3 here is CASSPLGESSYNEQFF. DNA of the CDR3: TGCGCCAGCAGCCCACTGGGGGAGAGCTCCTACAATGAGCAGTTCTTC.

The chain combines TRBV28 with TRBJ2-3; D is perhaps TRBD1 or TRBD2 (6 bases each). Per germline, CDR1 MDHEN and CDR2 SYDVKM. The V and J ends lost 7 bases and 1 base respectively, with 15 bases between them. CDR3 length: 15 amino acids. The CDR3 reads CASNEGGGRTDTQYF. Written as DNA, the CDR3 is TGTGCCAGCAATGAAGGTGGGGGGCGCACAGATACGCAGTATTTT. Together with reference TRBV28 and TRBJ2-3, the CDR3 gives the full variable domain: DVKVTQSSRYLVKRTGEKVFLECVQDMDHENMFWYRQDPGLGLRLIYFSYDVKMKEKGDIPEGYSVSREKKERFSLILESASTNQTSMYLCASNEGGGRTDTQYFGPGTRLTVL.

This chain connects TRBV30 to TRBJ1-2, with 7 bases fitting TRBD1. Germline CDR1 and CDR2: GTSNPN and SVGIG (reference sequence). There are 14 residues in the CDR3. Trimming took 1 base from V and 4 from J; bases not matched to a gene: 6. CDR3: CAWSERPGGYGYTF. Written as DNA, the CDR3 is TGTGCCTGGAGTGAACGGCCAGGGGGCTATGGCTACACCTTC. Combining the CDR3 with reference TRBV30 and TRBJ1-2 gives the whole variable domain SQTIHQWPATLVQPVGSPLSLECTVEGTSNPNLYWYRQAAGRGLQLLFYSVGIGQISSEVPQNLSASRPQDRQFILSSKKLLLSDSGFYLCAWSERPGGYGYTFGSGTRLTVV.

The genes are TRBV12-3 or TRBV12-4 and TRBJ2-7; the match to TRBD1 covers 10 bases. V trimming: 6 bases; J trimming: 6 bases; junction bases outside the gene matches: 5. CDR3 length: 13 amino acids. DNA of the CDR3: TGTGCCAGCAGCCTGGGACAGGGGAGCGAGCAGTACTTC. This encodes CASSLGQGSEQYF.

V usage is TRBV6-1 and J usage is TRBJ2-7; D remains unclear. CDR1 and CDR2 (germline): MNHNS, SASEGT. V was shortened by 2 bases and J by 6 bases, with 11 bases between the two germline ends. The CDR3 has 13 amino acids. Here the CDR3 DNA reads TGTGCCAGCAGTGAATACGGAAAGGCCGAGCAGTACTTC. It specifies CASSEYGKAEQYF.

This chain connects TRBV9 to TRBJ1-2; D gene ambiguous. V lost 0 bases to trimming and J lost 4 bases, with 7 bases between them. Germline-derived CDR1 and CDR2 are SGDLS and YYNGEE. CDR3 size: 13 residues. CDR3 region: CASSVVSGYGYTF. The CDR3 region has the DNA TGTGCCAGCAGCGTAGTCAGTGGCTATGGCTACACCTTC.

The rearrangement links TRBV4-1 to TRBJ1-5, with 9 bases that match TRBD1. The CDR3 runs to 15 residues. Per germline, CDR1 MGHRA and CDR2 YSYEKL. The V gene end was trimmed by 0 bases and the J gene end by 6 bases; junction bases not matched to a gene: 3. This CDR3 is CASSQEGTGSQPQHF. CDR3 coding DNA: TGCGCCAGCAGCCAAGAGGGGACAGGGAGTCAGCCCCAGCATTTT.

This clone was detected once. The chain combines TRBV7-9 with TRBJ1-5; D is undetermined. Trimming cost V 3 bases and J 5 bases, with 5 bases left between them. The CDR3 is made up of 12 amino acids. The germline gives CDR1 SEHNR, CDR2 FQNEAQ (reference sequence). CDR3 DNA: TGTGCCAGCAGCTTCCCGGATCAGCCCCAGCATTTT. This translates into CASSFPDQPQHF.

This clone was observed a single time. The chain uses TRBV5-8 and TRBJ1-4, with D perhaps matching TRBD1 (5 bases). The CDR3 is made up of 16 amino acids. V shed 4 bases and J shed 8 bases, with 21 bases lying between them. The germline V gene encodes CDR1 SGHTS and CDR2 YDEGEE. CDR3 region: CASSQPTASHREKLFF. In DNA, the CDR3 is TGTGCCAGCAGCCAACCGACGGCCAGTCACAGGGAAAAACTGTTTTTT.

This rearrangement joins TRBV28 to TRBJ2-5; either TRBD1 or TRBD2 may fit D (6 bases each). Trimming pared 6 bases from V and 5 bases from J, leaving 16 bases between. Germline-derived CDR1 and CDR2 are MDHEN and SYDVKM. This CDR3 has 14 amino acids. CDR3 loop: CASSHSGARETQYF. The CDR3 region has the DNA TGTGCCAGCAGCCACTCGGGGGCGAGGGAGACCCAGTACTTC.

This clone appeared a few times. The rearrangement joins TRBV14 to TRBJ1-6, with D uncertain. Germline V gene data show CDR1 as SGHDN and CDR2 as FVKESK. Trimming took off 3 bases at V and 7 bases at J, with 10 bases between the two ends. CDR3 length: 14 amino acids. CDR3 DNA: TGTGCCAGCAGCCATCCCGGAAGGAATTCACCCCTCCACTTT. This sequence encodes CASSHPGRNSPLHF.

This clone was seen a handful of times. The chain combines TRBV12-3 or TRBV12-4 with TRBJ1-6; D ambiguous. Trimming took 3 bases from V and 5 from J, leaving 5 bases between them. The CDR3 runs to 13 residues. The CDR3 DNA follows: TGTGCCAGCAGTTTTGGGGATAATTCACCCCTCCACTTT. Its protein is CASSFGDNSPLHF.

V is TRBV7-6 and J is TRBJ1-3; tentative D call: TRBD1 (5 bases). The ends were cut back, 5 bases at V and 0 bases at J, with 11 bases in the middle. The CDR3 has 15 residues. Germline-derived CDR1 and CDR2 are SGHVS and FNYEAQ. This CDR3 is CASSPGRNSGNTIYF. For the CDR3, the DNA is TGTGCCAGCAGCCCGGGACGGAACTCTGGAAACACCATATATTTT.

This clone was found a few times. The chain carries TRBV29-1 and TRBJ2-7; 9 bases map to TRBD1. The CDR3 is 14 amino acids. Germline CDR1 SQVTM, CDR2 ANQGSEA. J was trimmed by 0 bases and V by 8 bases; bases with no gene match: 8. The chain's CDR3 is CSTSGGQGSYEQYF. The CDR3 DNA reads TGCAGCACCAGTGGGGGACAGGGCTCCTACGAGCAGTACTTC.